What follows is one TCR beta chain and its context. This entry is derived from a study of Tregs in tolerant kidney transplant recipients. The germline V gene has CDR1 GTSNPN and CDR2 SVGIG (reference sequence). V lost 4 bases, J lost 7 bases, and 31 bases lay in between. The length of the CDR3 is 18 residues. TCRdb's table, derived via immunoSEQ multiplex PCR, lists solely in-frame clones and lacks some. The profile shows 110,000 or so clones, 92% of them singletons. The chain has TRBV30 and TRBJ1-1; D possibly corresponds to TRBD1 (5 bases). Input material: CD4+ T cells from blood. This clonotype originated in a human donor in good health. The CDR3 region is CAWTVGPLVMSAADEAFF. CDR3 in DNA: TGTGCCTGGACTGTGGGGCCGTTGGTCATGTCCGCAGCCGATGAAGCTTTCTTT.